A single sample is the source of the 15 T cell receptor beta chains below, sequenced in a study of CD8 T cells in Susac syndrome. Reverse transcription used roughly 0.5 to 1 ug RNA and random hexamers. MiXCR, run by TCRdb on the immunoSEQ multiplex PCR reads, gives a single entry per CDR3 protein. Seen here are under 150,000 distinct CDR3 sequences, approximately 94% observed once, and the top ten hold around 0.12%. The sample comprised CD4+ T cells from PBMCs. Receptors originate from a human donor with multiple sclerosis.

The chain uses TRBV4-3 and TRBJ2-3; 10 bases line up with TRBD2. CDR3 length equals 17 residues. With V trimmed by 4 bases and J by 4 bases, 11 bases remained unmatched. The germline V gene encodes CDR1 LGHNA and CDR2 YSLEER. CDR3 DNA sequence: TGCGCCAGCAGCCTTCAGAGCAGCGGGGGGGTCCCAGATACGCAGTATTTT. This sequence encodes CASSLQSSGGVPDTQYF.

V and J are TRBV25-1 and TRBJ1-2, with no clear D. This CDR3 is 11 amino acids long. CDR1 MGHDK and CDR2 SYGVNS come from the germline V gene. Trimming took off 4 bases at V and 8 bases at J, with 8 bases between the two ends. In nucleotides, the CDR3 is TGTGCCAGCAGTGCCCTGTGGGGCTACACCTTC. Translating gives CASSALWGYTF.

The V and J genes are TRBV7-3 and TRBJ2-7, with 14 bases fitting TRBD2. Germline V lookup: CDR1 SGHTA, CDR2 FQGTGA. Trimming at V came to 4 bases and at J to 4 bases, leaving 9 bases not matched to a gene. The CDR3 contains 17 residues. The CDR3 DNA sequence: TGTGCCAGCAGCTCGGGGACTAGCGGGGGCCAACGGTACGAGCAGTACTTC. It yields the protein CASSSGTSGGQRYEQYF.

V usage is TRBV9 and J usage is TRBJ2-7; no clear D. V was clipped by 4 bases and J by 6 bases, with 14 bases between them. Germline-derived CDR1 and CDR2 are SGDLS and YYNGEE. CDR3 length equals 13 residues. This CDR3 reads CASSPSPSTEQYF. The DNA for the CDR3 is TGTGCCAGCAGCCCATCCCCCAGTACCGAGCAGTACTTC.

V usage is TRBV9 and J usage is TRBJ1-1, with 7 bases identical to TRBD1. The CDR3 runs to 17 residues. Germline trimming cut 3 bases from V and 13 bases from J; bases unmatched to any gene: 24. Germline loops: CDR1 SGDLS, CDR2 YYNGEE. The CDR3 loop is CASSASLQLQGRLKLFF. The CDR3, as DNA: TGTGCCAGCAGCGCCTCACTCCAACTACAGGGGAGACTGAAGCTTTTCTTT.

J is TRBJ2-4 and V is TRBV5-1; 9 bases line up with TRBD1. There are 16 residues in the CDR3. The V gene end was trimmed by 0 bases and the J gene end by 1 base; junction bases not matched to a gene: 2. Germline V gene lookup returns CDR1 SGHRS and CDR2 YFSETQ. The CDR3 nucleotides are TGCGCCAGCAGCTTGGATGGACAGGGGGCCAAAAACATTCAGTACTTC. Its translation is CASSLDGQGAKNIQYF.

The CDR3 reads CASSLFGRGTEAFF. CDR3 bases: TGTGCCAGCAGCTTATTCGGCAGGGGCACTGAAGCTTTCTTT. V and J are TRBV7-9 and TRBJ1-1; a possible D gene is TRBD1 (6 bases). The CDR3 runs to 14 residues. Germline V gene sequence: CDR1 SEHNR, CDR2 FQNEAQ (reference sequence). Deletions cut 2 bases from V and 4 bases from J, with 11 bases between.

The rearrangement uses TRBV10-3 and TRBJ2-3; a weak D match, TRBD2 (7 bases). The CDR3 has 13 amino acids. Germline V CDR1 and CDR2: ENHRY, SYGVKD. V lost 11 bases and J lost 2, with 14 bases in between. CDR3 protein: CASWGGHTDTQYF. The CDR3 bases are TGTGCCTCCTGGGGGGGGCACACAGATACGCAGTATTTT.

This sequence joins TRBV5-1 and TRBJ1-6; 7 bases agree with TRBD1. The V segment lost 5 bases and the J segment 13 bases; nucleotides outside the gene matches: 15. The CDR3 runs 15 residues. The germline CDR1 and CDR2 sequences are SGHRS and YFSETQ. The CDR3, as DNA: TGCGCCAGCAGTTTTGCGGGACAGATCTCGGAGCCCCTCCACTTT. Translated, it gives CASSFAGQISEPLHF.

This chain uses TRBV20-1 with TRBJ1-4; D not resolved. Trimming removed 3 bases from V and 6 bases from J, with 5 bases in between. CDR3 length: 11 amino acids. Germline CDR1 DFQATT, CDR2 SNEGSKA (reference sequence). In nucleotides, the CDR3 is TGCAGTGCTAGGGAAGATGAAAAACTGTTTTTT. Encoded protein: CSAREDEKLFF.

The chain recombines TRBV20-1 with TRBJ2-5; D is unclear. Trimming took 4 bases from V and 0 from J, leaving 12 bases between them. The CDR3 runs to 14 residues. Germline CDR1 and CDR2: DFQATT and SNEGSKA (reference sequence). CDR3 coding DNA: TGCAGTGCTATTGGCGGCTGGTACCAAGAGACCCAGTACTTC. Its protein product is CSAIGGWYQETQYF.

The chain combines TRBV7-9 with TRBJ1-2; D gene unclear. Trimming removed 5 bases at V and 10 bases at J, with 14 bases between. This CDR3 spans 12 amino acids. CDR1 and CDR2 (germline): SEHNR, FQNEAQ (reference sequence). The CDR3 DNA reads as TGTGCCAGCAGCCCAGACACTGTTACCTACACCTTC. This codes for CASSPDTVTYTF.

J is TRBJ1-2 and V is TRBV5-4, with a possible D match to TRBD1 (5 bases). This CDR3 contains 15 residues. The V end was cut by 1 base, the J end by 8 bases, with 18 bases between. Germline V gene data show CDR1 as SGHNT and CDR2 as YYREEE (reference sequence). The CDR3 sequence: CASSLTSTDKAGYTF. CDR3 bases: TGTGCCAGCAGCTTGACGTCGACAGACAAGGCAGGCTACACCTTC.

This clonotype occurred a few times. The rearrangement links TRBV3-1 to TRBJ2-5; 7 bases are a match to TRBD1. The CDR3 covers 13 residues. J gave up 2 bases and V 3 bases, and 0 bases lay outside the gene matches. Germline assignment: CDR1 LGHDT and CDR2 YNNKEL (reference sequence). The CDR3: CASSHRGQETQYF. The CDR3 bases are TGTGCCAGCAGCCACAGGGGGCAAGAGACCCAGTACTTC.

The gene calls are TRBV29-1 and TRBJ1-3; no firm D call. The CDR3 sequence is 19 residues long. Trimming cost V 4 bases and J 2 bases, with 27 bases left between them. The germline V gene has CDR1 SQVTM and CDR2 ANQGSEA. CDR3 DNA: TGCAGCGTTGCCCTCAATACCGGGCCGGCGCGTACAGCTGGAAACACCATATATTTT. As protein: CSVALNTGPARTAGNTIYF.